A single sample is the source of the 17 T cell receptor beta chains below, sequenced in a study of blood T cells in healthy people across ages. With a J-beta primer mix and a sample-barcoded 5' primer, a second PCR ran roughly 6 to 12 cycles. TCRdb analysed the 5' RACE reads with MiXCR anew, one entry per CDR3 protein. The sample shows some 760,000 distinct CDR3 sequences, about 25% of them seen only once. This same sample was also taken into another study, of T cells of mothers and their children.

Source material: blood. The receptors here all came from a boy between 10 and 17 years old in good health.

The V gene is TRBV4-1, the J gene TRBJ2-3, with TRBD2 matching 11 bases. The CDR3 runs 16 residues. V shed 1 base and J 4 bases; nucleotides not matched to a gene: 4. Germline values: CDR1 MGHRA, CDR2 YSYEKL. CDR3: CASSQGVLAGADTQYF. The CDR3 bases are TGCGCCAGCAGCCAAGGGGTACTAGCGGGAGCAGATACGCAGTATTTT.

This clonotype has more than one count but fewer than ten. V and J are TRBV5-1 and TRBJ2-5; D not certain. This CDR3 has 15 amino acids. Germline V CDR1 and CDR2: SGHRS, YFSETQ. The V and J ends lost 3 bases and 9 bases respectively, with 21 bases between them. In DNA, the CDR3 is TGCGCCAGCAGCTCCCCTGGTGACCCCCTCGGGTCCCAGTACTTC. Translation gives CASSSPGDPLGSQYF.

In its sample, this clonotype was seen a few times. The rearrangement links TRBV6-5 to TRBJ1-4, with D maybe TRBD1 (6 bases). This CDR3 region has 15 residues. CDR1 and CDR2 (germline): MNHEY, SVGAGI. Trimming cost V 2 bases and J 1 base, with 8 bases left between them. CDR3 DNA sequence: TGTGCCAGCAGTTACGGACAGCTAACTAATGAAAAACTGTTTTTT. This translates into CASSYGQLTNEKLFF.

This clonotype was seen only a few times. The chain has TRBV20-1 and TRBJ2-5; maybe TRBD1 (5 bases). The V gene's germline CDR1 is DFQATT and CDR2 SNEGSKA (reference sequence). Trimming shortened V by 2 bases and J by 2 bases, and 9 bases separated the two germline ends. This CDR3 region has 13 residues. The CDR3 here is CSARRQIQETQYF. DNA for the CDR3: TGCAGTGCTAGACGACAGATACAAGAGACCCAGTACTTC.

The CDR3 nucleotides are TGTGCCAGCAGTTTCGGGCAGGGTGACATTCAGTACTTC. This codes for CASSFGQGDIQYF. This chain links TRBV27 with TRBJ2-4, with D perhaps matching TRBD1 (5 bases). Germline CDR1 MNHEY, CDR2 SMNVEV (reference sequence). Trimming removed 3 bases at V and 8 bases at J, with 11 bases between. The CDR3 sequence is 13 residues long.

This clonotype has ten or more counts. The CDR3 is CASSKQGADEKLFF. CDR3 in DNA: TGTGCCAGCAGTAAACAGGGGGCAGATGAAAAACTGTTTTTT. The chain carries TRBV2 and TRBJ1-4, with 9 nucleotides matching TRBD1. In germline, CDR1 is SNHLY, CDR2 FYNNEI. The CDR3 is made up of 14 amino acids. Germline trimming cut 5 bases from V and 6 bases from J; bases unmatched to any gene: 4.

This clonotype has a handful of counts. Here the CDR3 reads CSATSMGGRDTGELFF. Here the CDR3 DNA reads TGCAGTGCTACATCGATGGGGGGGCGCGACACCGGGGAGCTGTTTTTT. This chain links TRBV20-1 with TRBJ2-2, with D perhaps TRBD2 (7 bases). From germline, CDR1 is DFQATT and CDR2 SNEGSKA (reference sequence). The CDR3 length is 16 residues. V dropped 4 bases and J dropped 3 bases, with 18 bases sitting between them.

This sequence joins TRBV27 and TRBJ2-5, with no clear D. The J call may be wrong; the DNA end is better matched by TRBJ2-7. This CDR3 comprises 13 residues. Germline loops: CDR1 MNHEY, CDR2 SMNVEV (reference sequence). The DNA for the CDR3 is TGTGCCAGCAGTTTAATAGCATCCTACGAGCAGTACTTC. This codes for CASSLIASYEQYF.

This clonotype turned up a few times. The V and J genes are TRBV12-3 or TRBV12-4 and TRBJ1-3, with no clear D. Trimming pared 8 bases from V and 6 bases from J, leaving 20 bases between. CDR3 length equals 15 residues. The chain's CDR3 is CASGPQEVEENTIYF. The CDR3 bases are TGTGCCAGCGGTCCTCAGGAGGTGGAAGAAAACACCATATATTTT.

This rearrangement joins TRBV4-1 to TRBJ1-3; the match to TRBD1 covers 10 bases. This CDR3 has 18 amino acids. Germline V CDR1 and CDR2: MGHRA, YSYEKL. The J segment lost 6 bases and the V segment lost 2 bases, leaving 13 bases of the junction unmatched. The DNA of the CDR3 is TGCGCCAGCAGCCAAAGCCCTTTCCGGGACAGGGGAGAAAACACCATATATTTT. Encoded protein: CASSQSPFRDRGENTIYF.

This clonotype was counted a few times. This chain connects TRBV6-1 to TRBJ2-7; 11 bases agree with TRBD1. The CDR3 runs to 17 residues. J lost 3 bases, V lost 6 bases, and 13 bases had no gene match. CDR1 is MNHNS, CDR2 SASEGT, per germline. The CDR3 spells CASRTRTRTGGRYEQYF. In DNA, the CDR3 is TGTGCCAGCAGGACCCGAACGCGGACAGGGGGCCGCTACGAGCAGTACTTC.

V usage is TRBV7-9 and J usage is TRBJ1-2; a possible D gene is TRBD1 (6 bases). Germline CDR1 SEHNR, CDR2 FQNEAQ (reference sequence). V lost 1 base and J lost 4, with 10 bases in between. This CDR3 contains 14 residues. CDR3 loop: CASSLEDRAYGYTF. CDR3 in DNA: TGTGCCAGCAGCTTAGAGGACAGAGCCTATGGCTACACCTTC.

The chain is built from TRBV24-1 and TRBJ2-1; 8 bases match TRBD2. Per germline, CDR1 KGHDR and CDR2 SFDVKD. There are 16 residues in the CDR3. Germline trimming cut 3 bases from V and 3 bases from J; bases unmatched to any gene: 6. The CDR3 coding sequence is TGTGCCACCAGTGATAGGAGCGGGGGCTTCTACAATGAGCAGTTCTTC. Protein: CATSDRSGGFYNEQFF.

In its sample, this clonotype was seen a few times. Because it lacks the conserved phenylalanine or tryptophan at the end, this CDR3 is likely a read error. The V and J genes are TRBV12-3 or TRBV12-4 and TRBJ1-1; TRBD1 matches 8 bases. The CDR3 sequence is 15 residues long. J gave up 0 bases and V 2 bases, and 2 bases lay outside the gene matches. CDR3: CASSLTTGVNTEAFL. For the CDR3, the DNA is TGTGCCAGCAGTTTAACGACAGGGGTGAACACTGAAGCTTTCCTT.

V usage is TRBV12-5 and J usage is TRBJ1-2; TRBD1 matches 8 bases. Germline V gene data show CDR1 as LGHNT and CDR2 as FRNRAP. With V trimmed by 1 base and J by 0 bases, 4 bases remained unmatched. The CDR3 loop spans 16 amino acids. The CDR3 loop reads CASGLEGTGANYGYTF. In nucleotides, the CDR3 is TGTGCTAGTGGTTTGGAAGGGACAGGTGCTAACTATGGCTACACCTTC.

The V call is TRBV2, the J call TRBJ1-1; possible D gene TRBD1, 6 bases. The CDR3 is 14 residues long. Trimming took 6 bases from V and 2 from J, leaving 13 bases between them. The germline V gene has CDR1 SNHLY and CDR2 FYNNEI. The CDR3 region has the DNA TGTGCCAGCAGCGCCGGGACAACTAACACTGAAGCTTTCTTT. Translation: CASSAGTTNTEAFF. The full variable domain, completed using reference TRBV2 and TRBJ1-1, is EPEVTQTPSHQVTQMGQEVILRCVPISNHLYFYWYRQILGQKVEFLVSFYNNEISEKSEIFDDQFSVERPDGSNFTLKIRSTKLEDSAMYFCASSAGTTNTEAFFGQGTRLTVV.

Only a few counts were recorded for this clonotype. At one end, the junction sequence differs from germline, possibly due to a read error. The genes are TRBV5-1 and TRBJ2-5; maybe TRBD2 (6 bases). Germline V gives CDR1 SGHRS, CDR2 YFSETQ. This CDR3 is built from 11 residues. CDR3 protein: CASRSSEGKFF. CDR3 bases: TGCGCCAGCAGGTCTAGCGAAGGGAAGTTCTTC.